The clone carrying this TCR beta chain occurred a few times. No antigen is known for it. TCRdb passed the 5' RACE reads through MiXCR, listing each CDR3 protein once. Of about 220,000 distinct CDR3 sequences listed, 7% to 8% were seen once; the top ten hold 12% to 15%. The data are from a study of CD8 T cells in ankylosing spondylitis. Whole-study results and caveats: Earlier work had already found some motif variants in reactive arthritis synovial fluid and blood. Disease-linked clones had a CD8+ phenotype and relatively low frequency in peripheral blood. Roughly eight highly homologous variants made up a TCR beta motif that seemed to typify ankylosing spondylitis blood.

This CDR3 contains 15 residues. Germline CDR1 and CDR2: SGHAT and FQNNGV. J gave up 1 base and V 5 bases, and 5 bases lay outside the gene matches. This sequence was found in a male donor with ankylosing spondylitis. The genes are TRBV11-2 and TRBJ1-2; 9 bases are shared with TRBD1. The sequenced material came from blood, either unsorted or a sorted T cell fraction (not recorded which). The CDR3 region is CASSPRTGVNYGYTF. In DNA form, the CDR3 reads TGTGCCAGCAGCCCACGGACAGGGGTTAACTATGGCTACACCTTC. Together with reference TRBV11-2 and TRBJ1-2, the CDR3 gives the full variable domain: EAGVAQSPRYKIIEKRQSVAFWCNPISGHATLYWYQQILGQGPKLLIQFQNNGVVDDSQLPKDRFSAERLKGVDSTLKIQPAKLEDSAVYLCASSPRTGVNYGYTFGSGTRLTVV.